Presented here are 29 T cell receptor beta chains from one specimen sequenced in a study of OX40 agonist ivuxolimab in advanced cancers. Libraries were made using the immunoSEQ multiplex PCR assay. Entries here come from immuneACCESS through TCRdb and include only in-frame sequences with V and J called. Some clones fail to appear in such tables; in the studies checked, an unresolved V gene covers under half of the shortfall, and the cause of the remainder is unknown. The sample has 90,000 or so clones on record, 75% to 95% of them singletons. The ten largest clones add up to 6.5% to 8.5% of the sample. The sample was CD4+ or CD8+ T cells sorted from blood, taken in a trial of the OX40 agonist ivuxolimab. Every receptor here comes from an adult with an advanced solid tumor such as melanoma, head and neck, liver or kidney cancer.

The chain links TRBV15 to TRBJ1-4, with D possibly matching TRBD1 (6 bases). The CDR3 has 15 residues. Trimming removed 8 bases from V and 0 bases from J, with 13 bases in between. Looked up from germline, CDR1 is LNHNV and CDR2 is YYDKDF (reference sequence). The CDR3 spells CATSGQNATNEKLFF. CDR3 coding DNA: TGTGCCACCTCTGGACAGAATGCAACTAATGAAAAACTGTTTTTT.

The chain joins TRBV6-5 to TRBJ2-1; D perhaps matches TRBD2 (5 bases). The CDR3 has 16 residues. V lost 1 base and J 0 bases, leaving 10 bases between the germline ends. Germline V gives CDR1 MNHEY, CDR2 SVGAGI. CDR3 in DNA: TGTGCCAGCAGTTACTGCGAGGGCTGCTCCTACAATGAGCAGTTCTTC. As protein: CASSYCEGCSYNEQFF.

The chain combines TRBV4-2 with TRBJ1-3; D gene uncertain. Trimming removed 1 base from V and 2 bases from J, with 9 bases in between. The CDR3 is 15 amino acids. Germline V CDR1 and CDR2: LGHNA, YNFKEQ. CDR3: CASSQAGNPGNTIYF. The CDR3 nucleotides read TGTGCCAGCAGCCAAGCTGGGAACCCTGGAAACACCATATATTTT.

By sample fraction, this clone is medium-sized (0.01 to 0.1%). The V call is TRBV6-4, the J call TRBJ2-2, with no clear D. Trimming removed 3 bases at V and 5 bases at J, with 7 bases between. CDR3 length: 13 amino acids. The germline V gene encodes CDR1 MRHNA and CDR2 SNTAGT. The CDR3 coding sequence is TGTGCCAGCAGTGAGTCGGCTACCGGGGAGCTGTTTTTT. Protein sequence: CASSESATGELFF.

The chain combines TRBV4-2 with TRBJ1-6, with D unclear. Germline V gene sequence: CDR1 LGHNA, CDR2 YNFKEQ. Trimming removed 2 bases at V and 0 bases at J, with 14 bases between. This CDR3 has 18 residues. CDR3 residues: CASSQTTTASSYNSPLHF. In nucleotides, the CDR3 is TGTGCCAGCAGCCAAACGACAACCGCTAGCTCCTATAATTCACCCCTCCACTTT.

This chain connects TRBV9 to TRBJ1-1, with D unresolved. This CDR3 has 13 amino acids. V was trimmed by 4 bases and J by 1 base, leaving 8 bases between them. The germline CDR1 and CDR2 sequences are SGDLS and YYNGEE. The CDR3, as DNA: TGTGCCAGCAGCCAGTCAGCGAACACTGAAGCTTTCTTT. This gives the protein CASSQSANTEAFF.

DNA of the CDR3: TGTGCCAGCAGCGTATATACGTCGCACAATGAGCAGTTCTTC. Protein: CASSVYTSHNEQFF. V is TRBV9 and J is TRBJ2-1; D is unclear. The CDR3 runs 14 residues. Trimming stripped 1 base from V and 5 bases from J, with 10 bases between. Per the germline V gene, CDR1 is SGDLS and CDR2 is YYNGEE. Together with reference TRBV9 and TRBJ2-1, the CDR3 gives the full variable domain: DSGVTQTPKHLITATGQRVTLRCSPRSGDLSVYWYQQSLDQGLQFLIQYYNGEERAKGNILERFSAQQFPDLHSELNLSSLELGDSALYFCASSVYTSHNEQFFGPGTRLTVL.

The genes are TRBV7-9 and TRBJ1-5, with TRBD1 as a possible D gene (6 bases). CDR3 length equals 15 residues. CDR1 and CDR2 (germline): SEHNR, FQNEAQ (reference sequence). The V and J ends lost 5 bases and 0 bases respectively, with 11 bases between them. Here the CDR3 DNA reads TGTGCCAGCAGCCGGGGGGCCCTTAGCAATCAGCCCCAGCATTTT. Translating gives CASSRGALSNQPQHF. Full variable domain (remainder filled in from reference TRBV7-9 and TRBJ1-5): DTGVSQNPRHKITKRGQNVTFRCDPISEHNRLYWYRQTLGQGPEFLTYFQNEAQLEKSRLLSDRFSAERPKGSFSTLEIQRTEQGDSAMYLCASSRGALSNQPQHFGDGTRLSIL.

The chain recombines TRBV6-5 with TRBJ2-3, with unresolved D. Trimming left V 5 bases short and J 0 bases short, with 12 bases between. Germline CDR1 is MNHEY and CDR2 is SVGAGI. The CDR3 is made up of 15 amino acids. The CDR3 here is CASSPSPRSTDTQYF. Written as DNA, the CDR3 is TGTGCCAGCAGTCCTAGTCCCAGAAGCACAGATACGCAGTATTTT.

The chain joins TRBV28 to TRBJ1-5, with no clear D. From germline, CDR1 is MDHEN and CDR2 SYDVKM. CDR3 length: 15 amino acids. Deletions cut 1 base from V and 5 bases from J, with 12 bases between. CDR3 sequence (DNA): TGTGCCAGCAGTTTATTTTCAAGACGGGATCAGCCCCAGCATTTT. Its protein is CASSLFSRRDQPQHF.

The chain couples TRBV7-3 to TRBJ2-2, with unresolved D. This CDR3 region has 14 residues. Between the trimmed V and J ends, which lost 1 base and 3 bases, there was a span of 6 bases. Germline CDR1 SGHTA, CDR2 FQGTGA. CDR3 nucleotides: TGTGCCAGCAGCTTAATTGTGGACACCGGGGAGCTGTTTTTT. Translation: CASSLIVDTGELFF.

This clone appeared a single time. This rearrangement joins TRBV11-2 to TRBJ1-5, with 9 positions matching TRBD1. Germline values: CDR1 SGHAT, CDR2 FQNNGV. CDR3 length: 15 residues. J lost 3 bases, V lost 5 bases, and 5 bases had no gene match. The CDR3 loop is CASSADRGDNQPQHF. The CDR3 region has the DNA TGTGCCAGCAGCGCCGACAGGGGGGACAATCAGCCCCAGCATTTT.

This clone was seen more than once but under ten times. The chain couples TRBV30 to TRBJ2-1; tentatively, D is TRBD1 (6 bases). CDR3 length: 14 residues. Germline CDR1 GTSNPN, CDR2 SVGIG (reference sequence). The germline V and J ends were trimmed by 5 bases and 0 bases, with 11 bases remaining between them. The CDR3, as DNA: TGTGCCTGGGCAGGGACACCCTCCTACAATGAGCAGTTCTTC. This translates into CAWAGTPSYNEQFF. Supplemented by reference TRBV30 and TRBJ2-1, the full variable domain reads SQTIHQWPATLVQPVGSPLSLECTVEGTSNPNLYWYRQAAGRGLQLLFYSVGIGQISSEVPQNLSASRPQDRQFILSSKKLLLSDSGFYLCAWAGTPSYNEQFFGPGTRLTVL.

Remarks on this clone: This CDR3 is also generated by other DNA sequences in the sample. This chain connects TRBV27 to TRBJ1-5; D call uncertain. This CDR3 has 14 residues. The germline CDR1 and CDR2 sequences are MNHEY and SMNVEV (reference sequence). V lost 3 bases, J lost 2 bases, and 8 bases lay in between. The CDR3 loop is CASSLTGGNQPQHF. Here the CDR3 DNA reads TGTGCCAGCAGTTTGACCGGCGGCAATCAGCCCCAGCATTTT.

The chain recombines TRBV4-3 with TRBJ2-3; D is undetermined. The V end was cut by 0 bases, the J end by 6 bases, with 1 base between. The germline CDR1 and CDR2 sequences are LGHNA and YSLEER. This CDR3 comprises 11 residues. The CDR3 DNA reads TGCGCCAGCAGCCAAGATGATACGCAGTATTTT. This codes for CASSQDDTQYF.

V gene TRBV4-3 combines with J gene TRBJ2-1; TRBD2 is a possible D gene (5 bases). The germline V and J ends were trimmed by 0 bases and 7 bases, with 22 bases remaining between them. The germline gives CDR1 LGHNA, CDR2 YSLEER. The CDR3 is made up of 18 amino acids. This CDR3 reads CASSQDLGGTERFNEQFF. The CDR3 bases are TGCGCCAGCAGCCAAGATTTGGGCGGCACCGAGCGGTTTAATGAGCAGTTCTTC.

This rearrangement joins TRBV28 to TRBJ2-7, with D tentatively TRBD2 (5 bases). This CDR3 region has 14 residues. Trimming left V 2 bases short and J 3 bases short, with 11 bases between. CDR1 is MDHEN and CDR2 is SYDVKM in the germline V gene. The CDR3 DNA is TGTGCCAGCAGTTTAGGGAGTTGGGACTACGAGCAGTACTTC. It translates to CASSLGSWDYEQYF.

V gene TRBV6-6 combines with J gene TRBJ1-5; 7 nucleotides match TRBD1. V shed 3 bases, J shed 2 bases, and the junction held 4 bases outside the gene matches. The CDR3 is made up of 15 amino acids. CDR1 is MNHNY, CDR2 SVGAGI, per germline (reference sequence). The chain's CDR3 is CASSYNRGRNQPQHF. The CDR3 coding sequence is TGTGCCAGCAGTTATAACAGGGGTCGCAATCAGCCCCAGCATTTT.

As concerns this clone: The sample holds other DNA sequences that translate to the same CDR3. The chain is built from TRBV27 and TRBJ1-5; D gene uncertain. The V and J ends lost 4 bases and 0 bases respectively, with 4 bases between them. The CDR3 is made up of 13 amino acids. Looked up from germline, CDR1 is MNHEY and CDR2 is SMNVEV (reference sequence). The chain's CDR3 is CASSSYSNQPQHF. The DNA of the CDR3 is TGTGCCAGCAGTTCCTATAGCAATCAGCCCCAGCATTTT.

The chain uses TRBV25-1 and TRBJ1-1, with 8 bases lining up with TRBD1. With V trimmed by 8 bases and J by 6 bases, 8 bases remained unmatched. The CDR3 extends over 13 amino acids. The germline CDR1 and CDR2 sequences are MGHDK and SYGVNS. The CDR3, as DNA: TGTGCCAGCGTACGAGGACAGGGCGCTGAAGCTTTCTTT. Encoded protein: CASVRGQGAEAFF. The variable domain in full, with the rest retrieved from reference TRBV25-1 and TRBJ1-1, is EADIYQTPRYLVIGTGKKITLECSQTMGHDKMYWYQQDPGMELHLIHYSYGVNSTEKGDLSSESTVSRIRTEHFPLTLESARPSHTSQYLCASVRGQGAEAFFGQGTRLTVV.

The genes are TRBV19 and TRBJ2-1; D remains unclear. V lost 6 bases to trimming and J lost 3 bases, with 18 bases between them. This CDR3 is 16 amino acids long. Germline values: CDR1 LNHDA, CDR2 SQIVND (reference sequence). The CDR3 DNA reads TGTGCCAGTAGCGCAGTTTTACATTCGATCTACAATGAGCAGTTCTTC. It translates to CASSAVLHSIYNEQFF.

In this sample, this clone turned up once. The V and J genes are TRBV25-1 and TRBJ2-3; 8 nucleotides align to TRBD2. Germline CDR1 MGHDK, CDR2 SYGVNS. The CDR3 has 15 residues. With V trimmed by 4 bases and J by 7 bases, 10 bases remained unmatched. This CDR3 is CASSATPTSVNTQYF. CDR3 in DNA: TGTGCCAGCAGTGCGACCCCGACTAGCGTAAATACGCAGTATTTT.

The chain uses TRBV7-8 and TRBJ1-1, with D tentatively TRBD1 (5 bases). The V end lost 3 bases, the J end lost 3 bases, and 11 bases lay between the germline ends. Germline V gene lookup returns CDR1 SGHVS and CDR2 FQNEAQ. The CDR3 totals 14 residues. The DNA of the CDR3 is TGTGCCAGCAGCTTCGAACAGGTGTACACTGAAGCTTTCTTT. It translates to CASSFEQVYTEAFF.

The rearrangement links TRBV15 to TRBJ1-2; TRBD1 aligns across 9 bases. J was trimmed by 3 bases and V by 1 base; bases with no gene match: 9. Germline V gene lookup returns CDR1 LNHNV and CDR2 YYDKDF (reference sequence). The CDR3 covers 17 residues. The CDR3 here is CATSRVGQGAVHYGYTF. In nucleotides, the CDR3 is TGTGCCACCAGCAGAGTGGGACAGGGCGCCGTCCACTATGGCTACACCTTC.

About this clone itself: Relative to the germline gene, one junction end is altered; a read error may explain this. This chain connects TRBV10-3 to TRBJ1-2; TRBD1 matches at 7 bases. CDR1 is ENHRY and CDR2 is SYGVKD in the germline V gene. This CDR3 has 11 residues. CDR3: CAVLRQGQTLF. The CDR3 region has the DNA TGTGCCGTTCTTCGACAGGGTCAGACCCTCTTC.

The CDR3 is CAWSSGGEQFF. CDR3 in DNA: TGTGCCTGGAGTTCGGGGGGAGAGCAGTTCTTC. The chain is built from TRBV30 and TRBJ2-1; 7 positions match TRBD2. V lost 2 bases to trimming and J lost 10 bases; unmatched junction nucleotides: 2. Germline CDR1 reads GTSNPN; CDR2 reads SVGIG (reference sequence). This CDR3 contains 11 residues.

The J gene is TRBJ2-7, the V gene TRBV11-3; 10 bases line up with TRBD2. J lost 2 bases, V lost 5 bases, and 6 bases had no gene match. This CDR3 comprises 15 residues. Germline V gene sequence: CDR1 SGHNT, CDR2 YENEEA. CDR3: CASSLSGREAYEQYV. The CDR3 DNA is TGTGCCAGCAGCCTAAGCGGGAGGGAAGCCTACGAGCAGTACGTC.

The genes are TRBV6-5 and TRBJ2-1, with a possible D match to TRBD2 (5 bases). The CDR3 is 14 residues long. The V gene lost 1 base and the J gene lost 8 bases, with 12 bases spanning the gap. Looked up from germline, CDR1 is MNHEY and CDR2 is SVGAGI. In nucleotides, the CDR3 is TGTGCCAGCAGTTACTTTATCGGGGAGCATGAGCAGTTCTTC. Its protein is CASSYFIGEHEQFF.

V gene TRBV28 combines with J gene TRBJ2-1; 9 positions agree with TRBD1. Trimming removed 6 bases from V and 6 bases from J; junction bases left unmatched: 6. Germline V lookup: CDR1 MDHEN, CDR2 SYDVKM. The CDR3 consists of 14 residues. CDR3 DNA: TGTGCCAGCAGACGGGACAGGGAAACCAATGAGCAGTTCTTC. This sequence encodes CASRRDRETNEQFF.